The 15 T cell receptor beta chains below were found in one sample sequenced in a study of blood T cell repertoires in COVID-19. Clones were sequenced by immunoSEQ multiplex PCR, and TCRdb holds only the in-frame ones, with some missing. The profile shows 490,000 or so clones, about 88% of them singletons. Sequences were obtained from PBMCs or T cells enriched from blood (not recorded which). Every receptor here comes from a woman aged 60-75 years who had recovered from COVID-19.

Note on this clone: This specimen includes other DNA sequences encoding the same CDR3. The CDR3 region has the DNA TGTGCCAGCAGTTTTGGAGCCTCTGGAAACACCATATATTTT. It is translated as CASSFGASGNTIYF. J is TRBJ1-3 and V is TRBV27; the D is unclear. CDR1 and CDR2 (germline): MNHEY, SMNVEV (reference sequence). V lost 3 bases to trimming and J lost 0 bases, with 6 bases between them. This CDR3 spans 14 amino acids.

The chain uses TRBV5-1 and TRBJ1-4; tentative D call: TRBD1 (5 bases). The CDR3 totals 12 residues. Trimming pared 4 bases from V and 10 bases from J, leaving 11 bases between. Germline loops: CDR1 SGHRS, CDR2 YFSETQ. Written as DNA, the CDR3 is TGCGCCAGCAGCAAGGACGGGGGAAAACTGTTTTTT. Protein: CASSKDGGKLFF.

J is TRBJ2-7 and V is TRBV2; TRBD1 matches at 8 bases. Trimming at V came to 8 bases and at J to 2 bases, leaving 5 bases not matched to a gene. CDR1 is SNHLY and CDR2 is FYNNEI in the germline V gene. This CDR3 is built from 13 residues. The chain's CDR3 is CASSTGDPYEQYF. The CDR3 bases are TGTGCCAGCTCGACAGGGGATCCCTACGAGCAGTACTTC.

The sample holds one count of this clone. The V gene is TRBV7-2, the J gene TRBJ2-5, with 12 bases lining up with TRBD1. V was clipped by 6 bases and J by 4 bases; unmatched bases: 3. Germline V gives CDR1 SGHTA, CDR2 FQGNSA. The CDR3 is 14 residues long. Here the CDR3 reads CASSRDRGLETQYF. CDR3 DNA: TGTGCCAGCAGTCGGGACAGGGGGCTAGAGACCCAGTACTTC. Based on the CDR3 plus reference TRBV7-2 and TRBJ2-5, the full variable domain is GAGVSQSPSNKVTEKGKDVELRCDPISGHTALYWYRQSLGQGLEFLIYFQGNSAPDKSGLPSDRFSAERTGGSVSTLTIQRTQQEDSAVYLCASSRDRGLETQYFGPGTRLLVL.

The gene calls are TRBV27 and TRBJ1-4; no firm D call. Trimming pared 3 bases from V and 5 bases from J, leaving 10 bases between. The germline V gene encodes CDR1 MNHEY and CDR2 SMNVEV (reference sequence). The CDR3 has 14 residues. The CDR3 DNA reads TGTGCCAGCAGTTTGTGGCAGTCAAATGAAAAACTGTTTTTT. Protein sequence: CASSLWQSNEKLFF.

The V call is TRBV5-1, the J call TRBJ2-4, with TRBD1 identical over 9 bases. This CDR3 spans 16 amino acids. Per germline, CDR1 SGHRS and CDR2 YFSETQ. Unmatched junction bases numbered 9, after V lost 0 bases and J lost 8 bases. The CDR3 sequence: CASSLVPDRGGDIQYF. CDR3 DNA: TGCGCCAGCAGCTTGGTCCCGGACAGGGGAGGGGACATTCAGTACTTC.

V is TRBV2 and J is TRBJ1-5; 8 bases match TRBD1. The CDR3 consists of 16 residues. The V gene end was trimmed by 2 bases and the J gene end by 0 bases; junction bases not matched to a gene: 3. The germline gives CDR1 SNHLY, CDR2 FYNNEI. CDR3 nucleotide sequence: TGTGCCAGCAGTGAACAGGGGGCGGGTAGCAATCAGCCCCAGCATTTT. The encoded protein is CASSEQGAGSNQPQHF.

The chain employs TRBV11-3 and TRBJ2-1; perhaps TRBD1 as D (6 bases). Germline CDR1 and CDR2: SGHNT and YENEEA. V lost 5 bases and J lost 6, with 14 bases in between. The CDR3 totals 14 residues. CDR3 residues: CASSNRDKTNEQFF. CDR3 bases: TGTGCCAGCAGCAACCGGGACAAAACCAATGAGCAGTTCTTC.

CDR3 amino acids: CASSLNPGGNTEAFF. Written as DNA, the CDR3 is TGTGCCAGCAGCCTCAACCCGGGGGGGAACACTGAAGCTTTCTTT. The gene calls are TRBV4-2 and TRBJ1-1; possible D gene TRBD1, 5 bases. The CDR3 loop spans 15 amino acids. Germline assignment: CDR1 LGHNA and CDR2 YNFKEQ. V lost 4 bases, J lost 1 base, and 13 bases lay in between.

This clone was counted a few times. The chain uses TRBV5-4 and TRBJ2-2; D possibly corresponds to TRBD1 (5 bases). The CDR3 contains 17 residues. CDR1 and CDR2 (germline): SGHNT, YYREEE (reference sequence). The V end lost 0 bases, the J end lost 2 bases, and 14 bases lay between the germline ends. CDR3 in DNA: TGTGCCAGCAGCTTGGGACCCCAGACAGCTAACACCGGGGAGCTGTTTTTT. Protein: CASSLGPQTANTGELFF.

This chain connects TRBV9 to TRBJ1-1; D is uncertain. This CDR3 has 14 residues. Germline loops: CDR1 SGDLS, CDR2 YYNGEE. Trimming took 0 bases from V and 3 from J, leaving 9 bases between them. The CDR3 protein is CASSVGPGYTEAFF. Written as DNA, the CDR3 is TGTGCCAGCAGCGTAGGCCCGGGGTACACTGAAGCTTTCTTT.

V gene TRBV6-5 combines with J gene TRBJ1-4, with a weak D call TRBD1 (5 bases). V gave up 2 bases and J gave up 3 bases, with 10 bases separating them. The CDR3 covers 15 residues. CDR1 is MNHEY, CDR2 SVGAGI, per germline. CDR3 coding DNA: TGTGCCAGCAGTTACGCGGGGGACTCTAATGAAAAACTGTTTTTT. It encodes CASSYAGDSNEKLFF.

The V gene is TRBV19, the J gene TRBJ1-4, with a tentative D call TRBD1 (6 bases). The CDR3 is 14 amino acids. The germline V gene encodes CDR1 LNHDA and CDR2 SQIVND (reference sequence). Trimming took 6 bases from V and 10 from J, leaving 18 bases between them. CDR3 DNA: TGTGCCAGTAGCACCGGGACAATTGTAGGAAAACTGTTTTTT. It codes for CASSTGTIVGKLFF.

The chain couples TRBV2 to TRBJ2-3; 8 bases map to TRBD2. The CDR3 has 14 amino acids. Germline assignment: CDR1 SNHLY and CDR2 FYNNEI. The ends lost 6 bases at V and 5 bases at J; junction bases unmatched: 7. Here the CDR3 DNA reads TGTGCCAGCAGGGACGGGGGGGCCAGAGATACGCAGTATTTT. Protein product: CASRDGGARDTQYF. Drawing the rest from reference TRBV2 and TRBJ2-3, the complete variable domain is EPEVTQTPSHQVTQMGQEVILRCVPISNHLYFYWYRQILGQKVEFLVSFYNNEISEKSEIFDDQFSVERPDGSNFTLKIRSTKLEDSAMYFCASRDGGARDTQYFGPGTRLTVL.

The chain joins TRBV2 to TRBJ1-6; tentative D call: TRBD1 (6 bases). The CDR3 is 14 amino acids. V gave up 3 bases and J gave up 7 bases, with 10 bases separating them. Germline lookup yields CDR1 SNHLY and CDR2 FYNNEI. The CDR3 loop reads CASSDRGANSPLHF. In DNA form, the CDR3 reads TGTGCCAGCAGTGACAGGGGAGCCAATTCACCCCTCCACTTT. Full variable domain (rest looked up from reference TRBV2 and TRBJ1-6): EPEVTQTPSHQVTQMGQEVILRCVPISNHLYFYWYRQILGQKVEFLVSFYNNEISEKSEIFDDQFSVERPDGSNFTLKIRSTKLEDSAMYFCASSDRGANSPLHFGNGTRLTVT.